This T cell receptor beta chain is drawn from a study of shared clonotypes between healthy human individuals. Broader study findings: Generally, estimated richness proved larger in naive subsets than it did in memory subsets. The low donor count limited represented genetic and exposure-history diversity.

This table comes from immunoSEQ multiplex PCR, and its TCRdb copy is limited to in-frame clones, with some not included. This sample yields over a million clones, of which 98% are seen a single time; approximately 0.4% belongs to the top ten. Germline V gene data show CDR1 as ENHRY and CDR2 as SYGVKD. The CDR3 is 15 residues long. With 7 bases removed from V and 2 bases from J, the gap between germline ends came to 16 bases. Concerning this clone itself: Its target is not known.

The sequence came from a young man in good health. Sequencing used naive CD4+ T cells sorted from blood. The subset was: CD45RA+ positively selected. The chain uses TRBV10-3 and TRBJ2-3, with TRBD1 as a possible D gene (6 bases). Here the CDR3 DNA reads TGTGCCATCACCTCAAGTAGACAGGCCACAGATACGCAGTATTTT. Amino acids: CAITSSRQATDTQYF.